This T cell receptor (beta chain) was found in a study of OX40 agonist ivuxolimab in advanced cancers. The germline V gene has CDR1 SGDLS and CDR2 YYNGEE. The CDR3 is 14 residues long. The V end lost 0 bases, the J end lost 1 base, and 7 bases lay between the germline ends. Generated by immunoSEQ multiplex PCR, the TCRdb table keeps only in-frame clones and is missing some. The sample contains some 69,000 clones, 80% to 90% of which appear only once. The TCR was taken from an adult with an advanced solid tumor such as melanoma, head and neck, liver or kidney cancer. This rearrangement joins TRBV9 to TRBJ2-5; unclear D gene. The specimen was CD4+ or CD8+ T cells sorted from blood, collected in a trial of the OX40 agonist ivuxolimab. The CDR3 protein is CASSVGLSQETQYF. DNA for the CDR3: TGTGCCAGCAGCGTAGGCCTATCCCAAGAGACCCAGTACTTC.